These 13 T cell receptor beta chains came from one sample sequenced in a study of blood T cell repertoires in COVID-19 (dated by TCRdb to the early 2020s). The library was generated by the immunoSEQ multiplex PCR assay. Not all clones reach the TCRdb copy of this immuneACCESS table, which keeps in-frame sequences only. Checked studies attribute under half of the gap to unresolved V genes and leave the rest unexplained. In this sample the table shows 100,000 to 150,000 clones, about 83% of which occur a single time. Of the sample, roughly 10% is held by the ten largest clones. The sequencing sample was made of peripheral blood. The receptors originated from a man aged 60 to 69 with acute or convalescent COVID-19.

This sequence joins TRBV10-2 and TRBJ1-5, with D possibly TRBD1 on 6 matching bases. This CDR3 has 14 amino acids. Germline values: CDR1 WSHSY, CDR2 SAAADI. Trimming took 1 base from V and 10 from J, leaving 14 bases between them. The CDR3 loop reads CASSELGRGSPQHF. In DNA, the CDR3 is TGCGCCAGCAGTGAGTTGGGCAGGGGAAGCCCCCAGCATTTT.

V is TRBV4-1 and J is TRBJ2-7; D might be TRBD1 (5 bases). This CDR3 comprises 13 residues. The V end lost 8 bases, the J end lost 5 bases, and 16 bases lay between the germline ends. Germline V CDR1 and CDR2: MGHRA, YSYEKL. This chain's CDR3 is CASPGQGVNEQYF. In DNA form, the CDR3 reads TGCGCCAGCCCTGGGCAGGGTGTGAACGAGCAGTACTTC.

The chain joins TRBV28 to TRBJ1-5; D possibly corresponds to TRBD1 (6 bases). Germline V CDR1 and CDR2: MDHEN, SYDVKM. Trimming pared 2 bases from V and 3 bases from J, leaving 11 bases between. The CDR3 totals 15 residues. The CDR3 is CASSLPDSLNQPQHF. CDR3 nucleotides: TGTGCCAGCAGTTTACCGGACAGCCTCAATCAGCCCCAGCATTTT.

The V gene is TRBV4-1, the J gene TRBJ2-5, with 8 bases matching TRBD2. The CDR3 totals 18 residues. Looked up from germline, CDR1 is MGHRA and CDR2 is YSYEKL. The V gene end was trimmed by 2 bases and the J gene end by 5 bases; junction bases not matched to a gene: 16. CDR3 coding DNA: TGCGCCAGCAGCCAACCTCCCAAGACTAGCGTCCAGGCGGAGACCCAGTACTTC. Amino acid sequence: CASSQPPKTSVQAETQYF.

The rearrangement uses TRBV7-3 and TRBJ2-7; 15 bases agree with TRBD2. CDR3 length: 18 residues. CDR1 is SGHTA, CDR2 FQGTGA, per germline. V lost 5 bases to trimming and J lost 0 bases; unmatched junction nucleotides: 8. The CDR3 nucleotides are TGTGCCAGCAGCCCAACCGGGACTAGCGGGAGGTCCTCCTACGAGCAGTACTTC. Its translation: CASSPTGTSGRSSYEQYF.

This clone occurred many times. This sequence joins TRBV27 and TRBJ2-7, with a possible D match to TRBD2 (6 bases). The CDR3 loop spans 15 amino acids. V was pared by 4 bases and J by 5 bases, with 18 bases between. From germline, CDR1 is MNHEY and CDR2 SMNVEV (reference sequence). CDR3 amino acids: CASSSRDSRQDEQYF. The CDR3 nucleotides are TGTGCCAGCAGTTCCCGGGACTCCCGCCAGGACGAGCAGTACTTC.

The chain links TRBV30 to TRBJ1-1; D ambiguous. V was shortened by 0 bases and J by 1 base, with 12 bases between the two germline ends. Germline CDR1 is GTSNPN and CDR2 is SVGIG (reference sequence). CDR3 size: 15 residues. CDR3 in DNA: TGTGCCTGGAGTGTACGCACCCTCGGGAACACTGAAGCTTTCTTT. Translated, it gives CAWSVRTLGNTEAFF.

This clone was recorded only once. The chain is built from TRBV19 and TRBJ2-1, with 8 bases identical to TRBD2. Germline trimming cut 3 bases from V and 7 bases from J; bases unmatched to any gene: 5. CDR1 LNHDA and CDR2 SQIVND come from the germline V gene (reference sequence). This CDR3 has 14 residues. The CDR3 is CASSIASSGNEQFF. CDR3 bases: TGTGCCAGTAGTATCGCCTCTAGCGGGAATGAGCAGTTCTTC. Full variable domain (outside the CDR3, taken from reference TRBV19 and TRBJ2-1): DGGITQSPKYLFRKEGQNVTLSCEQNLNHDAMYWYRQDPGQGLRLIYYSQIVNDFQKGDIAEGYSVSREKKESFPLTVTSAQKNPTAFYLCASSIASSGNEQFFGPGTRLTVL.

This chain joins TRBV30 and TRBJ2-1, with a tentative D call TRBD2 (6 bases). Germline V gene data show CDR1 as GTSNPN and CDR2 as SVGIG (reference sequence). Trimming removed 5 bases from V and 5 bases from J, with 16 bases in between. The CDR3 sequence is 14 residues long. This chain's CDR3 is CAWSRGSVNNEQFF. For the CDR3, the DNA is TGTGCCTGGTCCCGGGGGAGTGTTAACAATGAGCAGTTCTTC.

This chain links TRBV3-1 (or the pseudogene TRBV3-2) with TRBJ2-7, with 7 bases identical to TRBD2. V shed 5 bases, J shed 2 bases, and the junction held 6 bases outside the gene matches. The CDR3 is 14 amino acids. Germline V gene lookup returns CDR1 LGHDT and CDR2 YNNKEL (reference sequence). This chain's CDR3 is CASSSEGRAYEQYF. The CDR3 DNA follows: TGTGCCAGCAGCTCAGAGGGGAGGGCCTACGAGCAGTACTTC.

The table lists this clone with a few counts. The rearrangement joins TRBV7-2 to TRBJ2-5, with 12 nucleotides matching TRBD2. V dropped 5 bases and J dropped 5; count of bases not matched to a gene: 9. CDR1 and CDR2 from the germline V gene are SGHTA and FQGNSA. The CDR3 length is 16 residues. CDR3 in amino acids: CASSPPRLAGVETQYF. The DNA for the CDR3 is TGTGCCAGCAGCCCCCCCCGACTAGCGGGAGTCGAGACCCAGTACTTC.

This clone appeared a single time. The rearrangement joins TRBV2 to TRBJ1-2; D uncertain. V lost 4 bases to trimming and J lost 0 bases, with 9 bases between them. This CDR3 has 14 amino acids. CDR1 is SNHLY and CDR2 is FYNNEI in the germline V gene. CDR3 bases: TGTGCCAGCAGTGCTACAGCAACTAACTATGGCTACACCTTC. Its translation is CASSATATNYGYTF. Complete variable domain (other parts from reference TRBV2 and TRBJ1-2): EPEVTQTPSHQVTQMGQEVILRCVPISNHLYFYWYRQILGQKVEFLVSFYNNEISEKSEIFDDQFSVERPDGSNFTLKIRSTKLEDSAMYFCASSATATNYGYTFGSGTRLTVV.

The chain has TRBV28 and TRBJ2-5, with D uncertain. V lost 1 base to trimming and J lost 2 bases, with 11 bases between them. CDR3 length: 15 amino acids. The germline CDR1 and CDR2 sequences are MDHEN and SYDVKM. The CDR3: CASSLYRNSQETQYF. Written as DNA, the CDR3 is TGTGCCAGCAGTTTATACCGGAACAGTCAAGAGACCCAGTACTTC.